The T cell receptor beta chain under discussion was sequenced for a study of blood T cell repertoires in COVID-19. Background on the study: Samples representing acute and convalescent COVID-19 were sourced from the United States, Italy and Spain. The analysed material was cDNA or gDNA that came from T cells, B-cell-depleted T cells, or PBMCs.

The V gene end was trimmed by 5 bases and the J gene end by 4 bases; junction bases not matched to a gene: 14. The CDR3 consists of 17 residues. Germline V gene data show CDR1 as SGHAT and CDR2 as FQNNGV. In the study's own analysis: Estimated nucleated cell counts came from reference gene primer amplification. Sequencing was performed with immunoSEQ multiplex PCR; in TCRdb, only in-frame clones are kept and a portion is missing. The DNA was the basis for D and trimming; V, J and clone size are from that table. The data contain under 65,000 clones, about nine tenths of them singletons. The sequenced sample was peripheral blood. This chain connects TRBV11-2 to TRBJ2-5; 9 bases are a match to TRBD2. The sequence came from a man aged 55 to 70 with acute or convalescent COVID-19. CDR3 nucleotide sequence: TGTGCCAGCAGCCCTGGAATTAGCGGGAGTGGTCGAGAGACCCAGTACTTC. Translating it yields CASSPGISGSGRETQYF.